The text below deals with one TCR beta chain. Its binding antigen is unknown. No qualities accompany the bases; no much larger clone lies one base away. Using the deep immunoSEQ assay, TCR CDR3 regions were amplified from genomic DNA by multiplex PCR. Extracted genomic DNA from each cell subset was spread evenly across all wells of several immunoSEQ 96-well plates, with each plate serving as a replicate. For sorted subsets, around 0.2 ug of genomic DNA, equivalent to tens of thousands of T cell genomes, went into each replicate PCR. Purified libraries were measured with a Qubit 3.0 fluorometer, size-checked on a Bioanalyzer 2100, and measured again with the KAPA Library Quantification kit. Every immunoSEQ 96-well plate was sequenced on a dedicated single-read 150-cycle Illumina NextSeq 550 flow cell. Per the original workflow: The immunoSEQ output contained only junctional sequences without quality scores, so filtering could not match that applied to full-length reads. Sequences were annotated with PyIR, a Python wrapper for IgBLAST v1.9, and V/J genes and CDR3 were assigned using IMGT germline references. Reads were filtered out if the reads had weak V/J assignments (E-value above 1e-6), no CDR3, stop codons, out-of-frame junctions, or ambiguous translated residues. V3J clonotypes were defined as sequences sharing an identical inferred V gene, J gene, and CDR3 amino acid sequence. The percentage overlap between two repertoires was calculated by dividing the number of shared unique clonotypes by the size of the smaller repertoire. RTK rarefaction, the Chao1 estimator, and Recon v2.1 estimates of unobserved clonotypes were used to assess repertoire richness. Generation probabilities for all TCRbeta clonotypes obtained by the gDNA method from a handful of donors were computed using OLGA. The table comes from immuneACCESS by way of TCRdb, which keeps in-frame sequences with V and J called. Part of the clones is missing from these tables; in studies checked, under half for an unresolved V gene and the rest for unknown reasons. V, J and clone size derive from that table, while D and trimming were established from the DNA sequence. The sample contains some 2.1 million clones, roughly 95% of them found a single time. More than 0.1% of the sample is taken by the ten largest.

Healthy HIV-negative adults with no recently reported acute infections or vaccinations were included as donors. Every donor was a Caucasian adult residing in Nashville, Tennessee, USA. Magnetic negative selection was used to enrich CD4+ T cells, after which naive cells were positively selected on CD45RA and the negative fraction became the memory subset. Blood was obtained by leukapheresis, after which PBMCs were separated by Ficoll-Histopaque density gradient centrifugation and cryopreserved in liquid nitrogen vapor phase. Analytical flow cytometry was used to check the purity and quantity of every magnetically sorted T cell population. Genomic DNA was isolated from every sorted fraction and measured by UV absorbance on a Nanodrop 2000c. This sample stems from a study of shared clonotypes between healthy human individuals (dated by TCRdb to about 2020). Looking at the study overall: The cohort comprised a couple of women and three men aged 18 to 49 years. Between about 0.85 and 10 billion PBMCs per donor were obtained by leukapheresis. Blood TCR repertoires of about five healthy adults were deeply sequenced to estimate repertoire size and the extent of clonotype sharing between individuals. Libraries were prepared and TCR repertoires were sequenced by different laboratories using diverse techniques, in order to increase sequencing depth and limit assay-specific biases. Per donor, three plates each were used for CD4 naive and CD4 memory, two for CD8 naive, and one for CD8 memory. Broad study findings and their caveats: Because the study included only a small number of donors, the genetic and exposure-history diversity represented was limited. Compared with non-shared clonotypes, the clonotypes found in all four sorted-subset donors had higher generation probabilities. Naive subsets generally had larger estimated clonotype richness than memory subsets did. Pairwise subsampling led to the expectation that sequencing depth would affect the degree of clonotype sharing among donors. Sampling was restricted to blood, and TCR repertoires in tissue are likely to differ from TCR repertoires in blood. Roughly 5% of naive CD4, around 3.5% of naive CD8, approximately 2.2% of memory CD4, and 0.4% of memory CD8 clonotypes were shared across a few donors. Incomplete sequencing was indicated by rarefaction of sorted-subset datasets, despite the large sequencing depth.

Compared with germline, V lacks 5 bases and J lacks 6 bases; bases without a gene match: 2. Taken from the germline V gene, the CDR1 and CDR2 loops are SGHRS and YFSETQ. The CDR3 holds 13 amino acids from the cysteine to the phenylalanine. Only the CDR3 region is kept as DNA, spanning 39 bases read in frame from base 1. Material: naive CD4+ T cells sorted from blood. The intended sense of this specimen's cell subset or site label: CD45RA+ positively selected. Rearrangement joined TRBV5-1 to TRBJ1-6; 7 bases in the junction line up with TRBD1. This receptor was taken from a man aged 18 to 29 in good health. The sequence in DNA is TGCGCCAGCAGGGGACAGCCTAATTCACCCCTCCACTTT. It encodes CASRGQPNSPLHF.